One and the same sample provided the 8 T cell receptor beta chains below, sequenced in a study of T cells in Graves' hyperthyroidism and ophthalmopathy. TCR beta CDR3 regions were amplified from RNA. HTBI primers were used for first-round RT-PCR of the TCR CDR3. Each CDR3 protein is one row after TCRdb ran MiXCR on the multiplex PCR reads. The sample consists of some 800,000 distinct CDR3 sequences, around 38% of them appearing once. Sequencing was performed on blood. The receptor source for this set is a man younger than 35 with Graves' hyperthyroidism.

This clonotype was counted at least ten times. The chain recombines TRBV29-1 with TRBJ1-1, with D possibly TRBD1 on 5 matching bases. V was shortened by 8 bases and J by 0 bases, with 13 bases between the two germline ends. The CDR3 is made up of 13 amino acids. The germline V gene encodes CDR1 SQVTM and CDR2 ANQGSEA. This CDR3 is CSSMGRMNTEAFF. The CDR3 nucleotides read TGCAGCTCCATGGGGCGGATGAACACTGAAGCTTTCTTT.

The genes are TRBV19 and TRBJ2-7; D call uncertain. V lost 10 bases to trimming and J lost 0 bases, with 10 bases between them. This CDR3 comprises 12 residues. Germline loops: CDR1 LNHDA, CDR2 SQIVND (reference sequence). The CDR3 protein is CATLSLSYEQYF. The CDR3, as DNA: TGTGCCACCCTTAGCCTCTCCTACGAGCAGTACTTC.

The chain links TRBV14 to TRBJ1-1; no definite D call. The V gene lost 9 bases and the J gene lost 8 bases, with 7 bases spanning the gap. CDR1 and CDR2 (germline): SGHDN, FVKESK. This CDR3 is 9 amino acids long. The CDR3 bases are TGTGCCAGTCTTTGGGAAGCTTTCTTT. Its translation is CASLWEAFF.

The V call is TRBV10-3, the J call TRBJ2-7; perhaps TRBD1 as D (6 bases). V was shortened by 5 bases and J by 0 bases, with 11 bases between the two germline ends. Germline values: CDR1 ENHRY, CDR2 SYGVKD. This CDR3 contains 14 residues. This CDR3 reads CAISLQGNSYEQYF. Here the CDR3 DNA reads TGTGCCATCAGTCTACAGGGTAACTCCTACGAGCAGTACTTC.

With respect to this clonotype: Possible read error: a much larger clone is one base away. The CDR3 coding sequence is TGTGCCAGCAGCTCCAATAGCGGGAATCAGCCCCAGCATTTT. Translated, it gives CASSSNSGNQPQHF. The chain recombines TRBV11-2 with TRBJ1-5, with D hard to call. In germline, CDR1 is SGHAT, CDR2 FQNNGV. The CDR3 length is 14 residues. Between the trimmed V and J ends, which lost 4 bases and 4 bases, there was a span of 11 bases. The whole variable domain, remainder taken from reference TRBV11-2 and TRBJ1-5, is EAGVAQSPRYKIIEKRQSVAFWCNPISGHATLYWYQQILGQGPKLLIQFQNNGVVDDSQLPKDRFSAERLKGVDSTLKIQPAKLEDSAVYLCASSSNSGNQPQHFGDGTRLSIL.

The chain carries TRBV7-9 and TRBJ2-7, with TRBD1 matching 7 bases. CDR3 size: 12 residues. The germline CDR1 and CDR2 sequences are SEHNR and FQNEAQ (reference sequence). V was pared by 5 bases and J by 6 bases, with 4 bases of the junction left unmatched. The CDR3 here is CASSRGGPEQYF. The CDR3 DNA is TGTGCCAGCAGCCGAGGGGGCCCCGAGCAGTACTTC.

V gene TRBV29-1 combines with J gene TRBJ2-6, with a tentative D call TRBD1 (5 bases). This CDR3 comprises 15 residues. CDR1 SQVTM and CDR2 ANQGSEA come from the germline V gene. Trimming cost V 2 bases and J 2 bases, with 10 bases left between them. The CDR3: CSVERRQTGANVLTF. The CDR3 nucleotides read TGCAGCGTTGAAAGGCGACAGACTGGGGCCAACGTCCTGACTTTC.

A word on this clonotype: This may be a read error, as it is one base from a much larger clone. The chain joins TRBV29-1 to TRBJ2-5; no clear D gene. The CDR3 totals 14 residues. Per germline, CDR1 SQVTM and CDR2 ANQGSEA. DNA for the CDR3: TGCAGCGTGTCAGGCCTTCCAAGCAAAGAGGCCCAGTACTTC. Amino acids: CSVSGLPSKEAQYF.